What follows describes a single TCR beta chain. Its antigen is currently not known. Per-base quality was not reported, and no clone a single base away is much larger than it. This record belongs to a study of immune evolution from preneoplasia to lung adenocarcinoma (dated by TCRdb to 2020 to 2023). With respect to the entire study: HLA loss of heterozygosity was seen in roughly 6.6%, 14% and 36% of AIS, MIA and ADC lesions, and in no AAH lesions. The study combined immune gene expression, TCR sequencing and multiplex immunofluorescence to profile immune contexture across lung adenocarcinoma precursors and invasive adenocarcinoma. Resected precursor lesions (AAH, AIS, MIA) and invasive adenocarcinomas were compared with paired morphologically normal lung tissue. Sample size was based on specimen availability rather than a prior power calculation. Whole exome sequencing and methylation data from the same cohort of nodules were integrated with the immune data. In total, the cohort included under 60 patients with pulmonary nodules, all of whom underwent surgical resection. TCR sequencing data came from 51 patients. According to the study, some 110 samples went through TCR sequencing. Class I HLA alleles were inferred from exome data with POLYSOLVER, and allele-specific HLA loss was detected with LOHHLA. Results and caveats for the whole study, not just this receptor: The findings were based on association rather than direct causation, and larger cohorts with long-term follow-up and longitudinal biopsies were deemed needed. The highest clonality was observed in normal lung, whereas higher T cell density and diversity but lower clonality appeared to be present in later-stage lesions. T cell clonality was highest in KRAS-mutant nodules compared with EGFR-mutant or double wild-type lesions. Because all patients came from Japan and China, whether the findings apply to Western populations was uncertain. Normal lung had the highest top T cell clone frequencies, and these frequencies appeared to fall progressively from AAH through AIS, MIA and invasive adenocarcinoma.

V was cut back by 4 bases and J by 3 bases, leaving a gap of 13 bases between them. The CDR3 goes from the cysteine to the phenylalanine over 14 residues. Just CDR3 DNA is preserved here, 42 bases in frame from base 1. Per the germline V gene, SGHRS is the CDR1 and YFSETQ is the CDR2. Using the immunoSEQ hsTCRbeta Kit, TCR beta CDR3 regions were sequenced from DNA. Under the source paper's analysis protocol: TCR sequencing data were analysed with the ImmunoSEQ Analyzer. T cell clonality was defined as 1 minus Pielou's evenness, as computed on productive rearrangements. The inverse Simpson index, applied to productive templates, was used to measure T cell diversity. T cell density was expressed as TCR beta template counts normalized to usable DNA, with usable DNA estimated by amplifying and sequencing housekeeping genes. TCR metrics were compared across histologic stages using two-sided Kruskal-Wallis tests. In TCRdb, the immuneACCESS table is reduced to in-frame sequences with V and J assigned. These tables do not hold every clone; where another copy was compared, an unresolved V gene accounts for under half, and the others remain unexplained. The V and J calls and the clone size are those of that table, but D and trimming were determined from the DNA. The sample table records about 4,000 clones; roughly 87% of these occur just once. The ten most abundant clones make up around 5% of the sample.

Between about 2014 and 2017, the patients underwent resection in either Japan or China. Two lung cancer pathologists independently confirmed the histologic diagnosis of each case on H&E slides. Macro-dissection after pathologic assessment enriched premalignant or tumor cells for nucleic acid extraction. DNA was isolated from FFPE tissue using the AllPrep DNA/RNA FFPE Kit. Sequencing was done on a sample of FFPE minimally invasive lung adenocarcinoma tissue. According to the study, the label for this sample's cell subset or site signals: micro-invasive lung adenocarcinoma (MIA). The clonotype originates from an older donor with lung adenocarcinoma. The chain is encoded by TRBV5-1 joined to TRBJ1-1; a tentative D call is TRBD1 (6 bases match). The CDR3 reads CASSPGRGDTEAFF. The DNA sequence is TGCGCCAGCAGCCCCGGCAGGGGAGACACTGAAGCTTTCTTT.